This T cell receptor (beta chain) was identified during a study of human T cells and chemical hapten exposure. Study context: Patch tests of 0.01% DPC on the upper back were read at 6 days.

The time point denotes: patch test 2, 6 weeks after DPC sensitization. Indicated treatment: therapeutic diphenylcyclopropenone sensitization with weekly scalp DPC. Alopecia patients deemed DPC-suitable, aged 18 to 70, excluding pregnancy. There are a few counts of this clonotype. During construction of the library, unique molecular identifiers were attached to individual cDNA molecules for quantitative, reproducible TCR counting. From the RACE reads, TCRdb called clonotypes with MiXCR, one entry per CDR3 protein. Seen here are approximately 85,000 distinct CDR3 sequences, roughly 10% observed once, and the top ten hold 2% to 2.5%. The sample in question was whole blood, obtained in connection with sensitization to the hapten diphenylcyclopropenone (DPC). The TCR was taken from a woman in her twenties or thirties with alopecia areata. Some clones in this sample may be carry-over from other donors' samples.

This CDR3 reads CASSLGGAIDQPQHF. The CDR3 bases are TGTGCCAGCTCACTTGGGGGGGCGATAGATCAGCCCCAGCATTTT. The V and J genes are TRBV18 and TRBJ1-5; a possible D gene is TRBD1 (6 bases). V was cut by 4 bases and J by 5 bases, with 15 bases left in between. CDR1 is KGHSH and CDR2 is LQKENI in the germline V gene. This CDR3 is 15 amino acids long.